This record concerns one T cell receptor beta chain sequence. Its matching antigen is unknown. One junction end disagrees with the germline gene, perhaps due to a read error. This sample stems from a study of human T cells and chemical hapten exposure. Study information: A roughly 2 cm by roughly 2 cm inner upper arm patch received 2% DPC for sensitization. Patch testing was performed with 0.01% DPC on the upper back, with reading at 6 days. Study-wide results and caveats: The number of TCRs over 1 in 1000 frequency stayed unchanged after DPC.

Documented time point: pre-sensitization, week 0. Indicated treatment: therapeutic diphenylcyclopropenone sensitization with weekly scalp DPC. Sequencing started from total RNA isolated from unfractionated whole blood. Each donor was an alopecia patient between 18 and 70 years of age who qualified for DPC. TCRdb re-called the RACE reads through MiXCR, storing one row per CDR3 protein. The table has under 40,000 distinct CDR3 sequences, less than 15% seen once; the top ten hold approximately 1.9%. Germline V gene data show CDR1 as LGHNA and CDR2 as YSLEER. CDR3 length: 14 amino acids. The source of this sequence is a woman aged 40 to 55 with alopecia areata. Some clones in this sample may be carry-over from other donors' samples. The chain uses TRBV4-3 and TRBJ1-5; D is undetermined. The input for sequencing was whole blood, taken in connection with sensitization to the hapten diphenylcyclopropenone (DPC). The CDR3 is CASNQNPYNQPQHF. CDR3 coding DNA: TGCGCCAGCAACCAAAACCCGTATAATCAGCCCCAGCATTTT.